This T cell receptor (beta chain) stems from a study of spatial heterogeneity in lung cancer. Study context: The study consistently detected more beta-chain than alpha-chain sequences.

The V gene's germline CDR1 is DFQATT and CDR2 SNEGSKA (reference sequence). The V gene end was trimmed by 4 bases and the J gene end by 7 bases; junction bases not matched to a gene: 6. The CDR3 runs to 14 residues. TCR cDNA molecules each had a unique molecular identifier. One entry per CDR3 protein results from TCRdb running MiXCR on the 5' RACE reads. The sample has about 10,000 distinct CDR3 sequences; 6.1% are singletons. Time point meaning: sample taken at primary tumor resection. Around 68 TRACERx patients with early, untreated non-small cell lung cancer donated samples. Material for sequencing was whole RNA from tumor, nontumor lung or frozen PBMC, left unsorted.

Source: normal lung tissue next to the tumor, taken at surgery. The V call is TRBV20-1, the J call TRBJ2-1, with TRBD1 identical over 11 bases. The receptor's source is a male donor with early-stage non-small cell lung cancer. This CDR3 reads CSANSGTGGNEQFF. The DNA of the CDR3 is TGCAGTGCTAATTCCGGGACAGGGGGAAATGAGCAGTTCTTC.